This T cell receptor (beta chain) was retrieved from a study of response to subunit inactivated influenza vaccine. Each CDR3 protein is one row after TCRdb ran MiXCR on the RT-PCR reads. The table has roughly 550,000 distinct CDR3 sequences, approximately 20% seen once. The CDR3 has 15 amino acids. Germline V gene data show CDR1 as LGHNA and CDR2 as YSLEER. The V gene lost 0 bases and the J gene lost 4 bases, with 12 bases spanning the gap. This clonotype was seen a handful of times. These data also featured in a second study, about T cells expressing NK-cell markers. According to that study: For TCR beta, cDNA was produced by 5'RACE template switching with UMIs. One of eight sequenced donors was HCMV-seronegative; the other seven were seropositive. Six of the donors carried dominant NKG2C+ clonotypes that took up roughly 1.0-8% of their CD8+ T cells.

This chain links TRBV4-3 with TRBJ2-5, with no clear D. The material sequenced was CD4+ T cells sorted from PBMCs, taken 11 to 12 days after vaccination. The TCR sequence derives from a man aged 50 to 59 who received an inactivated influenza vaccine. The CDR3 coding sequence is TGCGCCAGCAGCCAAGATCGTATCAGTACAGAGACCCAGTACTTC. Protein product: CASSQDRISTETQYF.